This T cell receptor beta chain was captured by sequencing in a study of blood T cell repertoires in COVID-19. The overall study: The United States, Italy and Spain supplied acute and convalescent COVID-19 samples.

With 3 bases removed from V and 2 bases from J, the gap between germline ends came to 10 bases. The CDR3 runs 14 residues. Germline V gene lookup returns CDR1 SGHTA and CDR2 FQGNSA. The authors' processing: Researchers report that nucleated cell counts were estimated from reference gene primer amplification. Sequenced by immunoSEQ multiplex PCR; TCRdb stores in-frame clones only, minus some. The V and J calls and clone size are taken from that table; D and trimming were inferred from the DNA. This sample has roughly 670,000 clones; just under 90% occur once, and the top ten carry approximately 0.3%. This chain joins TRBV7-2 and TRBJ1-1; maybe TRBD1 (6 bases). Sequencing was done on a sample of peripheral blood. The source of this sequence is a young woman with acute or convalescent COVID-19. CDR3 sequence (DNA): TGTGCCAGCAGCTTCCTACAGGGTAACACTGAAGCTTTCTTT. Its protein product is CASSFLQGNTEAFF.